One and the same sample provided the 23 T cell receptor beta chains below, sequenced in a study of blood T cell repertoires in COVID-19. Clones were read by immunoSEQ multiplex PCR, and TCRdb kept only the in-frame ones, dropping some. The sample lists about 47,000 clones, around 82% seen once, with roughly 29% in the top ten. Sequences were obtained from peripheral blood. These receptors originate from an elderly woman with COVID-19, enrolled during active disease.

This rearrangement joins TRBV7-9 to TRBJ2-7; 8 nucleotides align to TRBD2. The J segment lost 0 bases and the V segment lost 5 bases, leaving 6 bases of the junction unmatched. This CDR3 region has 15 residues. In germline, CDR1 is SEHNR, CDR2 FQNEAQ (reference sequence). Here the CDR3 DNA reads TGTGCCAGCAGCGGGCCCAGCGGGAGCTCCTACGAGCAGTACTTC. Protein: CASSGPSGSSYEQYF.

The chain joins TRBV2 to TRBJ1-5; 9 positions match TRBD1. CDR1 SNHLY and CDR2 FYNNEI come from the germline V gene. V lost 6 bases to trimming and J lost 5 bases; unmatched junction nucleotides: 5. The CDR3 runs to 14 residues. CDR3 sequence: CASRPGTGYQPQHF. The CDR3 DNA follows: TGTGCCAGCAGGCCCGGGACAGGGTATCAGCCCCAGCATTTT.

This clone appeared once. Distinct nucleotide sequences in the sample also encode this CDR3. This rearrangement joins TRBV5-1 to TRBJ2-7; unclear D gene. Per germline, CDR1 SGHRS and CDR2 YFSETQ. V was cut by 0 bases and J by 3 bases, with 7 bases left in between. This CDR3 comprises 13 residues. This CDR3 reads CASSLGAGYEQYF. CDR3 nucleotide sequence: TGCGCCAGCAGCTTGGGGGCTGGCTACGAGCAGTACTTC.

This sequence joins TRBV7-9 and TRBJ1-2; D is uncertain. V was shortened by 1 base and J by 11 bases, with 11 bases between the two germline ends. CDR3 length equals 12 residues. The germline V gene has CDR1 SEHNR and CDR2 FQNEAQ (reference sequence). This CDR3 is CASSLERRSYTF. CDR3 nucleotides: TGTGCCAGCAGCTTAGAGAGGCGGTCGTACACCTTC. Looking up the rest from reference TRBV7-9 and TRBJ1-2 gives the full variable domain: DTGVSQNPRHKITKRGQNVTFRCDPISEHNRLYWYRQTLGQGPEFLTYFQNEAQLEKSRLLSDRFSAERPKGSFSTLEIQRTEQGDSAMYLCASSLERRSYTFGSGTRLTVV.

CDR3 nucleotide sequence: TGTGCCATCAGTGAGGAGATAGCTCTGAACACTGAAGCTTTCTTT. Protein: CAISEEIALNTEAFF. The chain recombines TRBV10-3 with TRBJ1-1; D ambiguous. Germline assignment: CDR1 ENHRY and CDR2 SYGVKD. V was cut by 2 bases and J by 0 bases, with 10 bases left in between. The CDR3 totals 15 residues.

The chain employs TRBV6-1 and TRBJ2-2; D might be TRBD2 (6 bases). Trimming took 1 base from V and 2 from J, leaving 14 bases between them. Germline CDR1 and CDR2: MNHNS and SASEGT. The CDR3 is 17 residues long. DNA of the CDR3: TGTGCCAGCAGTGAAGTGGGAAGGGGAGGAAACACCGGGGAGCTGTTTTTT. This sequence encodes CASSEVGRGGNTGELFF.

The genes are TRBV19 and TRBJ2-1, with TRBD2 matching over 13 bases. Germline V gives CDR1 LNHDA, CDR2 SQIVND (reference sequence). The CDR3 has 16 residues. The V segment lost 5 bases and the J segment 5 bases; nucleotides outside the gene matches: 6. CDR3 bases: TGTGCCAGTAGTCCGATAGGACTAGCGGGAGACAATGAGCAGTTCTTC. It codes for CASSPIGLAGDNEQFF.

The chain has TRBV10-3 and TRBJ1-6; D gene unclear. V lost 2 bases and J lost 3, with 8 bases in between. The germline V gene encodes CDR1 ENHRY and CDR2 SYGVKD. The CDR3 has 15 amino acids. The CDR3 protein is CAISEGLGYNSPLHF. As DNA, the CDR3 is TGTGCCATCAGTGAGGGACTGGGCTATAATTCACCCCTCCACTTT.

This clone appeared a single time. The chain uses TRBV5-4 and TRBJ2-1; a possible D gene is TRBD2 (6 bases). CDR3 size: 15 residues. The germline V gene has CDR1 SGHNT and CDR2 YYREEE (reference sequence). Trimming cost V 4 bases and J 7 bases, with 18 bases left between them. The CDR3 spells CASSPAKGGINEQFF. In DNA, the CDR3 is TGTGCCAGCAGCCCGGCGAAGGGCGGGATTAATGAGCAGTTCTTC.

The chain carries TRBV7-3 and TRBJ2-7, with 10 nucleotides matching TRBD1. With 5 bases clipped from V and 4 bases from J, the junction kept 5 bases outside the gene matches. In germline, CDR1 is SGHTA, CDR2 FQGTGA. This CDR3 is built from 14 residues. In nucleotides, the CDR3 is TGTGCCAGCAGCCAGGGACAGGGGCTTTACGAGCAGTACTTC. It is translated as CASSQGQGLYEQYF. Variable domain in full (rest from reference TRBV7-3 and TRBJ2-7): GAGVSQTPSNKVTEKGKYVELRCDPISGHTALYWYRQSLGQGPEFLIYFQGTGAADDSGLPNDRFFAVRPEGSVSTLKIQRTERGDSAVYLCASSQGQGLYEQYFGPGTRLTVT.

The rearrangement uses TRBV6-2 or TRBV6-3 and TRBJ1-5; D remains unclear. The CDR3 consists of 16 residues. Between the trimmed V and J ends, which lost 5 bases and 0 bases, there was a span of 14 bases. Germline-derived CDR1 and CDR2 are MNHEY and SVGEGT. This chain's CDR3 is CASSIFGLYSNQPQHF. The DNA of the CDR3 is TGTGCCAGCAGTATATTCGGTTTGTATAGCAATCAGCCCCAGCATTTT.

This rearrangement joins TRBV7-3 to TRBJ2-1, with TRBD2 identical over 8 bases. V was clipped by 5 bases and J by 3 bases; unmatched bases: 6. From germline, CDR1 is SGHTA and CDR2 FQGTGA. This CDR3 comprises 15 residues. This chain's CDR3 is CASSPQAGVYNEQFF. The CDR3 DNA follows: TGTGCCAGCAGCCCACAAGCGGGGGTCTACAATGAGCAGTTCTTC.

The chain carries TRBV10-3 and TRBJ2-7; 11 bases are shared with TRBD2. The CDR3 is 19 residues long. Germline V CDR1 and CDR2: ENHRY, SYGVKD. J was trimmed by 1 base and V by 3 bases; bases with no gene match: 14. The CDR3 coding sequence is TGTGCCATCAGTGAAAGGTGGGGACCGACTAGCGGGACTTCCTACGAGCAGTACTTC. This codes for CAISERWGPTSGTSYEQYF.

V usage is TRBV28 and J usage is TRBJ1-2; TRBD1 aligns across 8 bases. V was clipped by 5 bases and J by 1 base; unmatched bases: 6. This CDR3 region has 15 residues. The germline V gene encodes CDR1 MDHEN and CDR2 SYDVKM. DNA of the CDR3: TGTGCCAGCAGTCTTCCGACAGGGGTTAACTATGGCTACACCTTC. Translation: CASSLPTGVNYGYTF.

This clone appeared a few times. The chain has TRBV3-1 (or the pseudogene TRBV3-2) and TRBJ2-7, with 7 positions matching TRBD1. The CDR3 is made up of 16 amino acids. Looked up from germline, CDR1 is LGHDT and CDR2 is YNNKEL (reference sequence). V shed 0 bases and J 2 bases; nucleotides not matched to a gene: 7. DNA for the CDR3: TGTGCCAGCAGCCAAGACCCCTCCCAGGGGGCCTACGAGCAGTACTTC. It codes for CASSQDPSQGAYEQYF.

CDR3 DNA sequence: TGCAGCTTCACCGGGATCGTAACCTACAATGAGCAGTTCTTC. Amino acids: CSFTGIVTYNEQFF. The gene calls are TRBV29-1 and TRBJ2-1, with D perhaps TRBD2 (5 bases). Germline CDR1 and CDR2: SQVTM and ANQGSEA. The V end was cut by 8 bases, the J end by 2 bases, with 16 bases between. The length of the CDR3 is 14 residues.

CDR3 amino acids: CASSQRDSLSGNTIYF. The CDR3 DNA reads TGTGCCAGCAGCCAAAGGGACAGCCTATCTGGAAACACCATATATTTT. J is TRBJ1-3 and V is TRBV14; 7 bases are shared with TRBD1. This CDR3 has 16 amino acids. The germline V gene encodes CDR1 SGHDN and CDR2 FVKESK. The J segment lost 1 base and the V segment lost 2 bases, leaving 5 bases of the junction unmatched.

This clone appeared once. The chain joins TRBV5-1 to TRBJ1-5, with 7 bases fitting TRBD1. The CDR3 is 13 residues long. The germline CDR1 and CDR2 sequences are SGHRS and YFSETQ. Trimming cost V 0 bases and J 7 bases; bases outside gene matches: 1. The CDR3 coding sequence is TGCGCCAGCAGCTTGGGACAGGGACAGCCCCAGCATTTT. Translated: CASSLGQGQPQHF.

The chain employs TRBV4-2 and TRBJ1-2; D not resolved. The CDR3 covers 14 residues. In germline, CDR1 is LGHNA, CDR2 YNFKEQ. V was pared by 0 bases and J by 8 bases, with 13 bases between. CDR3 in amino acids: CASSQDPGSPGYTF. The DNA of the CDR3 is TGTGCCAGCAGCCAAGATCCGGGTAGTCCGGGCTACACCTTC.

The chain has TRBV7-2 and TRBJ2-1, with 9 bases identical to TRBD2. The CDR3 loop spans 13 amino acids. The V segment lost 5 bases and the J segment 6 bases; nucleotides outside the gene matches: 2. Germline-derived CDR1 and CDR2 are SGHTA and FQGNSA. DNA for the CDR3: TGTGCCAGCAGCATGACTAGCGGCAATGAGCAGTTCTTC. Translation: CASSMTSGNEQFF.

The chain joins TRBV10-3 to TRBJ2-7; 11 bases align to TRBD2. Germline lookup yields CDR1 ENHRY and CDR2 SYGVKD. V was pared by 4 bases and J by 1 base, with 9 bases of the junction left unmatched. CDR3 length: 17 amino acids. CDR3 sequence reads: CAISGTSGPPISYEQYF. The CDR3 nucleotides read TGTGCCATCAGTGGGACTAGCGGGCCGCCCATTTCCTACGAGCAGTACTTC.

The rearrangement links TRBV11-2 to TRBJ2-1, with 8 positions matching TRBD1. This CDR3 contains 15 residues. CDR1 is SGHAT and CDR2 is FQNNGV in the germline V gene. The J segment lost 1 base and the V segment lost 3 bases, leaving 2 bases of the junction unmatched. CDR3 amino acids: CASSFRQGSYNEQFF. The CDR3, as DNA: TGTGCCAGCAGCTTTAGACAGGGGTCCTACAATGAGCAGTTCTTC.

This rearrangement joins TRBV28 to TRBJ2-7; 15 bases map to TRBD2. The junction had 4 bases not matched to a gene; V was cut back by 6 bases and J by 1 base. The CDR3 runs to 16 residues. Germline CDR1 and CDR2: MDHEN and SYDVKM. The chain's CDR3 is CASRGGTSGRSYEQYF. The CDR3 coding sequence is TGTGCCAGCAGGGGGGGGACTAGCGGGAGGTCCTACGAGCAGTACTTC.